This T cell receptor (beta chain) is from a study of TIL therapy for anti-PD-1-resistant metastatic lung cancer. Study overall: Tumor harvest preceded PD-1/PD-L1 blockade, followed by nivolumab treatment.

This CDR3 comprises 13 residues. Germline CDR1 reads LNHDA; CDR2 reads SQIVND (reference sequence). V dropped 9 bases and J dropped 0 bases, with 11 bases sitting between them. The immunoSEQ assay was v3. Libraries were sequenced to 2 million to 2.5 million read pairs (survey) or roughly 5-6.5 million (deep). Here immunoSEQ multiplex PCR was the method, and the copy in TCRdb shows in-frame clones only, minus some. The repertoire holds 55,000 or so clones, with 81% as singletons. The time point was: pre-treatment sample, taken before nivolumab and TIL therapy. Here the sequenced sample was blood, taken at baseline. This TCR was recovered from a person aged 25-85 years with non-small cell lung cancer. The rearrangement joins TRBV19 to TRBJ1-1; D is uncertain. DNA of the CDR3: TGTGCCAGCAAATCTTGGATGAACACTGAAGCTTTCTTT. Encoded protein: CASKSWMNTEAFF. Full variable domain (missing parts from reference TRBV19 and TRBJ1-1): DGGITQSPKYLFRKEGQNVTLSCEQNLNHDAMYWYRQDPGQGLRLIYYSQIVNDFQKGDIAEGYSVSREKKESFPLTVTSAQKNPTAFYLCASKSWMNTEAFFGQGTRLTVV.